Listed here are 3 T cell receptor beta chains from one sample, sequenced in a study of vaccination and CD4 T cells after COVID-19. For these receptors, no antigen is known. The Oncomine TCR Beta short-read assay sequenced DNA from cultured CD4+ T cells. Genomic DNA was isolated from CD4+ T cells that had been cultured. TCRdb processed the PCR reads anew with MiXCR; each CDR3 protein has one entry. The sample lists some 9,200 distinct CDR3 sequences; about 35% were seen once. Noted treatment: approximately 9-day PBMC culture with coronavirus spike peptide pools or control peptides (ViraFEST assay). The unexposed donor provided CD4+ T cells, which were taken before the COVID-19 pandemic (2011-2018). Sequencing was performed on CD4+ T cells from blood, cultured in vitro. All receptors derive from a human donor in good health.

This clonotype showed up just a few times. Compared with germline, one end of the junction differs, possibly owing to a read error. The rearrangement joins TRBV20-1 to TRBJ1-2, with TRBD1 matching 11 bases. In germline, CDR1 is DFQATT, CDR2 SNEGSKA (reference sequence). The CDR3 is made up of 12 amino acids. CDR3 region: CSARGGTGGQDF. CDR3 DNA: TGCAGTGCTAGAGGGGGGACAGGGGGGCAGGACTTC.

This clonotype was detected only a few times. V and J are TRBV27 and TRBJ1-1; weak D call: TRBD1 (5 bases). Trimming left V 7 bases short and J 4 bases short, with 13 bases between. This CDR3 comprises 13 residues. Germline assignment: CDR1 MNHEY and CDR2 SMNVEV (reference sequence). Here the CDR3 DNA reads TGTGCCAGCACCCCGTCCGGGACCACTGAAGCTTTCTTT. Protein product: CASTPSGTTEAFF.

The table lists this clonotype with a few counts. This chain joins TRBV6-1 and TRBJ2-5; 7 bases are a match to TRBD1. This CDR3 is built from 13 residues. Germline loops: CDR1 MNHNS, CDR2 SASEGT. J gave up 7 bases and V 0 bases, and 2 bases lay outside the gene matches. CDR3 in amino acids: CASSEARGRTQYF. CDR3 sequence (DNA): TGTGCCAGCAGTGAAGCCAGGGGGAGGACCCAGTACTTC.